A selection of T cell receptor beta chains follows, all from one sample in a study of T cells in Graves' hyperthyroidism and ophthalmopathy. One entry per CDR3 protein, called by TCRdb with MiXCR from the multiplex PCR reads. This sample carries 200,000 to 300,000 distinct CDR3 sequences, around 15% of them seen once, and the ten largest clones take 25% to 30%. Sample: blood. The receptors were sampled from a woman between 18 and 29 years old with Graves' ophthalmopathy. CDR3s include the opening cysteine and the closing phenylalanine or tryptophan. A D gene is named only where the DNA matches it firmly. Expanded clones get a size class; other rows say once, few or many, or leave the size out.

D gene,V gene,CDR3 length,J gene,clone size,CDR3 protein,CDR3 DNA
TRBD2,TRBV6-2/TRBV6-3,17,TRBJ2-3,once,CASSSVLAGAPADTQYF,TGTGCCAGCAGTTCAGTCCTAGCGGGAGCCCCAGCAGATACGCAGTATTTT
NA,TRBV19,15,TRBJ1-5,NA,CASTPSRGMFLSQHF,TGTGCCAGTACCCCCTCCAGAGGCATGTTTTTGTCCCAGCATTTT
TRBD1,TRBV5-6,16,TRBJ2-1,many,CASSSDREASYNEQFF,TGTGCCAGCAGCTCGGACAGGGAGGCCTCCTACAATGAGCAGTTCTTC
NA,TRBV6-1,12,TRBJ2-7,many,CASSEKGDEQYF,TGTGCCAGCAGTGAAAAGGGGGACGAGCAGTACTTC
TRBD1,TRBV7-9,15,TRBJ1-5,once,CASSPTGVALQPQHF,TGTGCCAGCAGTCCCACAGGGGTGGCGTTACAGCCCCAGCATTTT
TRBD1,TRBV28,14,TRBJ2-1,many,CASRQGAGYNEQFF,TGTGCCAGTAGACAGGGGGCGGGATACAATGAGCAGTTCTTC
TRBD1,TRBV15,13,TRBJ1-6,many,CATSTRGVSPLHF,TGTGCCACCAGCACCAGGGGGGTGTCACCCCTCCACTTT
NA,TRBV5-1,13,TRBJ1-2,many,CASSLLGFYGYTF,TGCGCCAGCAGCTTGTTGGGTTTCTATGGCTACACCTTC
NA,TRBV30,13,TRBJ2-3,many,CAWTRPGTDTQYF,TGTGCCTGGACCAGGCCCGGCACAGATACGCAGTATTTT
NA,TRBV9,14,TRBJ1-6,NA,CASSIGGGGSPLHF,TGTGCCAGCAGCATTGGGGGAGGAGGGTCACCCCTCCACTTT
NA,TRBV20-1,11,TRBJ1-1,many,CSARNLAEAFF,TGCAGTGCTCGAAATTTGGCTGAAGCTTTCTTT
NA,TRBV11-3,11,TRBJ2-1,many,CASSRYNEQFF,TGTGCCAGCAGCCGGTACAATGAGCAGTTCTTC
TRBD2,TRBV11-2,15,TRBJ2-2,NA,CASSLSGAGAGELFF,TGTGCCAGCAGCTTATCCGGGGCGGGGGCCGGGGAGCTGTTTTTT
TRBD2,TRBV28,16,TRBJ2-7,NA,CASSSAGASGNYEQYF,TGTGCCAGCAGTTCCGCCGGGGCTAGCGGGAACTACGAGCAGTACTTC
NA,TRBV9,16,TRBJ1-2,many,CASSVDPTTELSGYTF,TGTGCCAGCAGCGTAGACCCCACAACAGAGCTCAGCGGCTACACCTTC
TRBD2,TRBV20-1,14,TRBJ2-5,many,CSARGGSYLETQYF,TGCAGTGCTAGGGGCGGGAGTTATCTCGAGACCCAGTACTTC
NA,TRBV9,15,TRBJ2-3,many,CASSVGQDGTDTQYF,TGTGCCAGCAGCGTCGGCCAGGACGGCACAGATACGCAGTATTTT
NA,TRBV19,15,TRBJ1-5,few,CASSIGLGGDQPQHF,TGTGCCAGTAGTATAGGATTAGGGGGGGATCAGCCCCAGCATTTT
TRBD2,TRBV4-1,15,TRBJ2-5,many,CASSQGVAGEETQYF,TGCGCCAGCAGCCAAGGAGTCGCGGGGGAAGAGACCCAGTACTTC
NA,TRBV5-5,13,TRBJ2-3,many,CASSYRSTDTQYF,TGTGCCAGCAGCTACCGATCCACAGATACGCAGTATTTT
NA,TRBV3-1,12,TRBJ2-1,many,CASSQDIREQFF,TGTGCCAGCAGCCAAGATATAAGAGAGCAGTTCTTC
TRBD1,TRBV28,16,TRBJ2-7,many,CASSLLTGQISYEQYF,TGTGCCAGCAGTTTACTTACGGGACAGATATCCTACGAGCAGTACTTC
NA,TRBV9,15,TRBJ1-6,many,CASSVRGIGDSPLHF,TGTGCCAGCAGCGTAAGGGGCATAGGGGATTCACCCCTCCACTTT
NA,TRBV20-1,13,TRBJ1-5,many,CSARDPLGGPQHF,TGCAGTGCTAGAGACCCCTTAGGGGGGCCCCAGCATTTT
TRBD2,TRBV27,17,TRBJ2-1,NA,CASSLYTSGGPYNEQFF,TGTGCCAGCAGTTTATATACTAGCGGGGGACCCTACAATGAGCAGTTCTTC
NA,TRBV7-2,16,TRBJ2-2,once,CASSLLAVPNTGQLFF,TGCGCCAGCAGCTTATTGGCGGTCCCGAACACCGGGCAGCTGTTTTTT
NA,TRBV3-1,14,TRBJ2-5,many,CASSQTGLGETQYF,TGTGCCAGCAGCCAAACGGGACTTGGGGAGACCCAGTACTTC
NA,TRBV7-9,14,TRBJ2-1,many,CASSLAIDGNEQFF,TGTGCCAGCAGCTTAGCGATCGACGGGAATGAGCAGTTCTTC
NA,TRBV30,14,TRBJ2-2,many,CAWSVRLNTGELFF,TGTGCCTGGAGTGTTAGGCTGAACACCGGGGAGCTGTTTTTT
TRBD1,TRBV4-2,18,TRBJ1-6,NA,CASSQLGTARSYNSPLHF,TGTGCCAGCAGCCAACTTGGGACAGCCCGCTCCTATAATTCACCCCTCCACTTT
TRBD2,TRBV7-9,16,TRBJ2-3,many,CASSLVLAGGTDTQYF,TGTGCCAGCAGCTTAGTACTAGCGGGGGGCACAGATACGCAGTATTTT
NA,TRBV7-8,13,TRBJ2-5,many,CASSLMGQETQYF,TGTGCCAGCAGCTTAATGGGGCAGGAGACCCAGTACTTC
NA,TRBV19,16,TRBJ1-6,few,CASSMYMRAAGEPLHF,TGTGCCAGTAGTATGTATATGAGGGCTGCTGGGGAACCCCTCCACTTT
NA,TRBV6-1,14,TRBJ1-1,many,CASRRTLMNTEAFF,TGTGCCAGCCGTAGGACGTTAATGAACACTGAAGCTTTCTTT
NA,TRBV6-2/TRBV6-3,17,TRBJ2-1,many,CASRFPNKRVRHNEQFF,TGTGCCAGCAGATTCCCAAACAAACGAGTTCGCCACAATGAGCAGTTCTTC
NA,TRBV28,12,TRBJ2-3,many,CASSLSIDTQYF,TGTGCCAGCAGTTTGTCTATCGATACGCAGTATTTT
NA,TRBV20-1,14,TRBJ2-2,many,CSALRGANTGELFF,TGCAGTGCCCTACGGGGAGCGAACACCGGGGAGCTGTTTTTT
TRBD1,TRBV30,12,TRBJ1-1,many,CAWTLQGNEAFF,TGTGCCTGGACCCTACAGGGGAACGAAGCTTTCTTT
NA,TRBV11-1,17,TRBJ2-1,many,CASSLVRGALGAEEQFF,TGTGCCAGCAGCTTAGTAAGGGGCGCCCTCGGTGCCGAGGAGCAGTTCTTC
NA,TRBV15,14,TRBJ2-5,NA,CATSRDQGRETQYF,TGTGCCACCAGCAGAGATCAGGGGCGGGAGACCCAGTACTTC
TRBD1,TRBV2,14,TRBJ1-5,many,CASSETGGNQPQHF,TGTGCCAGCAGCGAGACAGGGGGCAATCAGCCCCAGCATTTT
TRBD2,TRBV15,20,TRBJ2-1,NA,CATSRDPTREASGAYNEQFF,TGTGCCACCAGCAGAGATCCAACGCGGGAGGCATCGGGCGCCTACAATGAGCAGTTCTTC
TRBD2,TRBV29-1,17,TRBJ2-1,NA,CSVCLIGTSGGFDEQFF,TGCAGCGTCTGTTTGATCGGGACTAGCGGGGGGTTCGATGAGCAGTTCTTC
TRBD1,TRBV28,17,TRBJ1-5,NA,CASSSLGTGPGWQPQHF,TGTGCCAGCAGTTCTCTCGGGACAGGGCCGGGGTGGCAGCCCCAGCATTTT
TRBD1,TRBV5-6,15,TRBJ2-1,many,CASSLGQGANNEQFF,TGTGCCAGCTCACTCGGACAGGGGGCGAACAATGAGCAGTTCTTC
NA,TRBV30,13,TRBJ1-2,NA,CAWLRGADYGYTF,TGTGCCTGGTTGAGAGGGGCCGACTATGGCTACACCTTC
TRBD1,TRBV4-3,15,TRBJ2-1,many,CASSQDFGTDNEQFF,TGCGCCAGCAGCCAAGATTTTGGGACAGACAATGAGCAGTTCTTC
TRBD2,TRBV7-9,17,TRBJ2-3,many,CASSLAHLAGGTDTQYF,TGTGCCAGCAGCTTAGCGCACTTAGCGGGGGGCACAGATACGCAGTATTTT
TRBD1,TRBV25-1,14,TRBJ2-7,many,CASSRDSAPYEQYF,TGTGCCAGCAGTCGGGACAGTGCACCCTACGAGCAGTACTTC
NA,TRBV9,14,TRBJ2-7,NA,CASSGRTDSYEQYF,TGTGCCAGCAGCGGAAGGACGGACTCCTACGAGCAGTACTTC